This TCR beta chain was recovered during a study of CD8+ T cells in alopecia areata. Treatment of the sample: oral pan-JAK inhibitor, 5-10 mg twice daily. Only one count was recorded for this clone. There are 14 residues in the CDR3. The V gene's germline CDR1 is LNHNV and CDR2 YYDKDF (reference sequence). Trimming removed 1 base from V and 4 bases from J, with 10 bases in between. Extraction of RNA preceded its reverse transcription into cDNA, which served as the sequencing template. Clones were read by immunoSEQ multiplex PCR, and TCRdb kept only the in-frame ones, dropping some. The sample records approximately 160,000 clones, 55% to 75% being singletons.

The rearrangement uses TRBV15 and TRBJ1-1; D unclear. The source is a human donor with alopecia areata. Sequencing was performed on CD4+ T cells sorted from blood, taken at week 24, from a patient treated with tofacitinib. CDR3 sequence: CATSRAAVSTEAFF. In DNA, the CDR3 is TGTGCCACCAGCAGAGCCGCGGTAAGCACTGAAGCTTTCTTT.